This entry lists 3 T cell receptor beta chains sequenced from one sample in a study of cytomegalovirus exposure and HLA in healthy donors. Use of 60 Vbeta and 13 Jbeta primers characterized the PCR. Data came from immunoSEQ multiplex PCR; TCRdb stores just in-frame clones and leaves some out. The sample holds roughly 120,000 clones, around 77% seen once. Sequences were obtained from PBMCs. The receptor set was obtained from a human donor in good health.

This chain joins TRBV5-4 and TRBJ1-5; D might be TRBD1 (6 bases). The V end was cut by 4 bases, the J end by 1 base, with 12 bases between. The CDR3 sequence is 15 residues long. Germline V lookup: CDR1 SGHNT, CDR2 YYREEE (reference sequence). CDR3 bases: TGTGCCAGCAGCCGAGGGGGTGAAAGCAATCAGCCCCAGCATTTT. This gives the protein CASSRGGESNQPQHF.

The chain carries TRBV28 and TRBJ1-1; the match to TRBD1 covers 7 bases. This CDR3 is 15 amino acids long. V lost 8 bases to trimming and J lost 0 bases; unmatched junction nucleotides: 9. In germline, CDR1 is MDHEN, CDR2 SYDVKM. CDR3: CASAGQALMNTEAFF. CDR3 DNA: TGTGCCAGCGCCGGACAGGCCCTTATGAACACTGAAGCTTTCTTT.

The rearrangement joins TRBV9 to TRBJ1-4, with 7 bases fitting TRBD1. V lost 0 bases, J lost 8 bases, and 7 bases stayed unmatched. Germline-derived CDR1 and CDR2 are SGDLS and YYNGEE. There are 15 residues in the CDR3. The CDR3 DNA is TGTGCCAGCAGCGTAGAGGAGGGGGCGAGAGAAAAACTGTTTTTT. It encodes CASSVEEGAREKLFF.